The source of this TCR beta chain is a study of shared clonotypes between healthy human individuals. TCRdb's copy holds only in-frame clones and misses some; the assay was immunoSEQ multiplex PCR. The table includes more than 2 million clones, roughly 94% detected once. About this clone: The antigen is unknown.

The V gene's germline CDR1 is MRHNA and CDR2 SNTAGT. The CDR3 runs to 15 residues. Trimming took 6 bases from V and 3 from J, leaving 17 bases between them. General study findings and limits: Compared with memory subsets, naive subsets generally had larger estimated richness.

The sample was naive CD4+ T cells sorted from blood. The subset: CD45RA+ positively selected. The receptor comes from a man between 18 and 35 years old in good health. This chain links TRBV6-4 with TRBJ1-2; TRBD1 is a possible D gene (6 bases). The CDR3 loop is CASRPTPGADYGYTF. The DNA for the CDR3 is TGTGCCAGCAGACCTACTCCAGGGGCTGACTATGGCTACACCTTC.